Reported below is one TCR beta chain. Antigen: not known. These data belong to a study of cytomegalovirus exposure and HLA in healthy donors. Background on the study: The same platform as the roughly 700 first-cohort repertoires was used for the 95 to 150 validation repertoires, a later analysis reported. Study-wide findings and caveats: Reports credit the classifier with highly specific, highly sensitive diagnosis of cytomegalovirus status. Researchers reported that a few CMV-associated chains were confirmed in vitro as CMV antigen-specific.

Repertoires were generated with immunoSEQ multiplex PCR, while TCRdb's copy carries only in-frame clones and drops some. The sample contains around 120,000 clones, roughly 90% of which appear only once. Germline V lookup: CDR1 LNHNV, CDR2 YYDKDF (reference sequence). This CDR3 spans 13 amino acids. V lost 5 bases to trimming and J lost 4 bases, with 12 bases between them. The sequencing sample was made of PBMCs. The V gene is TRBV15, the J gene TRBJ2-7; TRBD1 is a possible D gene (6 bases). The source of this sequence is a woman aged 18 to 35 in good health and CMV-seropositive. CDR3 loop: CATSRSRGYEQYF. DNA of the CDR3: TGTGCCACCAGCCGTAGCAGGGGATACGAGCAGTACTTC.